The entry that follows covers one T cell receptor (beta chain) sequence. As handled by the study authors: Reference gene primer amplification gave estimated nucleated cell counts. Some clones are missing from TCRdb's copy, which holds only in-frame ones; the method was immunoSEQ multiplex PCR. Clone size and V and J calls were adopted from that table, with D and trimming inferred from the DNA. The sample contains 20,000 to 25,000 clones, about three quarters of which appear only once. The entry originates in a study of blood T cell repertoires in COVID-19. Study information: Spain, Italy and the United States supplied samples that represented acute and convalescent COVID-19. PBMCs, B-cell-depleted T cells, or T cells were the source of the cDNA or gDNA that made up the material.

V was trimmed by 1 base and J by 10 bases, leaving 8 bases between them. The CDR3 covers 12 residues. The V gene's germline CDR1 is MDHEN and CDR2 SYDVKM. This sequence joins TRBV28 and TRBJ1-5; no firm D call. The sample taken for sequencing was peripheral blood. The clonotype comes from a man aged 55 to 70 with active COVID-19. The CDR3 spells CASSLFPKPQHF. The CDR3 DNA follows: TGTGCCAGCAGTTTATTCCCTAAACCCCAGCATTTT.